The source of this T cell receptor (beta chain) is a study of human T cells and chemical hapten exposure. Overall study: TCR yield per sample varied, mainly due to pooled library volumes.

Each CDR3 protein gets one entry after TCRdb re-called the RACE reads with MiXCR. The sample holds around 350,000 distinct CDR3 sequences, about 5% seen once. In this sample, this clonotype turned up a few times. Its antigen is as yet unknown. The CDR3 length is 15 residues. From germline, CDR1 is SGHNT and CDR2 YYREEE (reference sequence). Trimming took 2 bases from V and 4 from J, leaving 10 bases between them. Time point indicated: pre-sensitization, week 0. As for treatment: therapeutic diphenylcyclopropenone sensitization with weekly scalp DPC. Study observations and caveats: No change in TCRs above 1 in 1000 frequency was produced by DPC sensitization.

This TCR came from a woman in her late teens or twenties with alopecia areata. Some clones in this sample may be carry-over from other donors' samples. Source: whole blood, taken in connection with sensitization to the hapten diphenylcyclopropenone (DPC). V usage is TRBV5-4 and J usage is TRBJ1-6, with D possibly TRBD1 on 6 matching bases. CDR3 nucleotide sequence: TGTGCCAGCAGCTTAAAAGGACAGTATAATTCACCCCTCCACTTT. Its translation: CASSLKGQYNSPLHF.